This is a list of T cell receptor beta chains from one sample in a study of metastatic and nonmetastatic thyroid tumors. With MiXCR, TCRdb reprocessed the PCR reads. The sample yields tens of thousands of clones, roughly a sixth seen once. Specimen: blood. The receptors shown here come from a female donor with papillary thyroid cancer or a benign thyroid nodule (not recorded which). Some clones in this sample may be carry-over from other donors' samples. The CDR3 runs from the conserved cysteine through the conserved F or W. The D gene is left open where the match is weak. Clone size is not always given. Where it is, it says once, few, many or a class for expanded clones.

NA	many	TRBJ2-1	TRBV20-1	TGCAGTGCCTACGCGTGGGATCACTACAATGAGCAGTTCTTC	CSAYAWDHYNEQFF
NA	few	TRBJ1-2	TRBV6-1	TGTGCCAGCAGCCCTGGGCAGGCCTATGGCTACACCTTC	CASSPGQAYGYTF
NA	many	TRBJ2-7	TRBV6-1	TGTGCCAGCAGTACCTCGCAGGGGGGGAGCTCCTACGAGCAGTACTTC	CASSTSQGGSSYEQYF
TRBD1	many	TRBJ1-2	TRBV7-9	TGTGCCAGCAGTTCAACCGGGACAGGGATAGAGGGCTACACCTTC	CASSSTGTGIEGYTF
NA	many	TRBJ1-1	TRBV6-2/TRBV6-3	TGTGCCAGCAGCTCATCCCAGGGGTTCACTGAAGCTTTCTTT	CASSSSQGFTEAFF
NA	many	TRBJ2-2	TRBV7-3	TGTGCCAGCAGCTGGAACGGTGCCGGGGAGCTGTTTTTT	CASSWNGAGELFF
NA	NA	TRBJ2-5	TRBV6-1	TGTGCCAGCAGTGAATCCCCAGGGGACCAAGAGACCCAGTACTTC	CASSESPGDQETQYF
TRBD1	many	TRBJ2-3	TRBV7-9	TGTGCCAGCAGCTCTCCGGACAGGGTCGCAGATACGCAGTATTTT	CASSSPDRVADTQYF
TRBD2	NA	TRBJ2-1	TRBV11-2	TGTGCCAGCAGCCCCGGGATAGCGGGCTCCTACGATGAGCAGTTCTTC	CASSPGIAGSYDEQFF
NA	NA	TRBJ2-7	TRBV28	TGTGCCAGCAGTTCGGCCATAACCTACGAGCAGTACTTC	CASSSAITYEQYF
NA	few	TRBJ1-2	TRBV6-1	TGTGCCAGCAGTGAACAGGGTAACTATGGCTACACCTTC	CASSEQGNYGYTF
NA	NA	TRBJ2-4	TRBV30	TGTGCCTGGAGTGATCCAGGTCCGCGGGACATTCAGTACTTC	CAWSDPGPRDIQYF
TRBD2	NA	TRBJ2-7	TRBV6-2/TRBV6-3	TGTGCCAGCAGCCCCTCCTGGGTCGGGAGGCCCTACGAGCAGTACTTC	CASSPSWVGRPYEQYF
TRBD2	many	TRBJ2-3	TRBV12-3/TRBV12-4	TGTGCCAGCACCTTTAGCGGGGCAAGCACAGATACGCAGTATTTT	CASTFSGASTDTQYF
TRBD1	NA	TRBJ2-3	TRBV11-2	TGTGCCAGCAGCTCCCGTGACAGGGTGAGGGGCACAGATACGCAGTATTTT	CASSSRDRVRGTDTQYF
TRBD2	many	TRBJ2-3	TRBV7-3	TGTGCCAGCAGCTTATCTAGCGGACTGAGCACAGATACGCAGTATTTT	CASSLSSGLSTDTQYF
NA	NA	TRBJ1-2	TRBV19	TGTGCCAGTAGGCCCCCGGACAGAGCAGAGAGGCTGGCCGGCTACACCTTC	CASRPPDRAERLAGYTF
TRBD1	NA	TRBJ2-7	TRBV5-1	TGCGCCAGCAGCTCTGGGACAGAATACGAGCAGTACTTC	CASSSGTEYEQYF
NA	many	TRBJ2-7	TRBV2	TGTGCCAGCATGGTGGGACTGATCTCCTACGAGCAGTACTTC	CASMVGLISYEQYF
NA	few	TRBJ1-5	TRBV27	TGTGCCATCAGTTCGGTATGGGCGTGGAGCAATCAGCCCCAGCATTTT	CAISSVWAWSNQPQHF
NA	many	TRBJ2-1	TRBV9	TGTGCCAGCAGCGTAGGACAGCTAAATGAGCAGTTCTTC	CASSVGQLNEQFF
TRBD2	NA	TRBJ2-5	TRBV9	TGTGCCAGCAGCGTAGCCCTAGCGGAGGGGGAGACCCAGTACTTC	CASSVALAEGETQYF
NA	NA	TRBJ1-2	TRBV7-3	TGTGCCAGCAGATCAACCGGGACATCAAGTGGAAACTATGGCTACACCTTC	CASRSTGTSSGNYGYTF
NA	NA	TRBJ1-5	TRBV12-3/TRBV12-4	TGTGCCAGCAGTTTGTCGCAGGGGTCCATGAAGCCCCAGCATTTT	CASSLSQGSMKPQHF
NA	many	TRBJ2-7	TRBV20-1	TGCAGTGCCAGGGACACCCACCGCCATTACGAGCAGTACTTC	CSARDTHRHYEQYF
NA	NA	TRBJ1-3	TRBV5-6	TGTGCCAGTAGCTTTTACTCTGGAAACACCATATATTTT	CASSFYSGNTIYF
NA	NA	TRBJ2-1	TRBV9	TGTGCCAGCAGCGTAGACTATTGGATACGAAATGAGCAGTTCTTC	CASSVDYWIRNEQFF
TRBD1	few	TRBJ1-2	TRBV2	TGTGCCTCGGACAGGGAGGAAGGGGGCTACACCTTC	CASDREEGGYTF
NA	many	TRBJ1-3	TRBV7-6	TGTGCCAGCAGCCTAGCCTTTGGATTCGGAAACACCATATATTTT	CASSLAFGFGNTIYF
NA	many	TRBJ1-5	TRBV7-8	TGTGCCAGCAGCGGAGGGACACCATATAGCAATCAGCCCCAGCATTTT	CASSGGTPYSNQPQHF
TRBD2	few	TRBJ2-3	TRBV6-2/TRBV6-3	TGTGCCAGCAGTTACGGCGGGGGGGGGCCTGATACGCAGTATTTT	CASSYGGGGPDTQYF
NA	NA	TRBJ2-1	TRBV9	TGTGCCAGCAGCCTTTCGCGGTACGGGGGTAATGAGCAGTTCTTC	CASSLSRYGGNEQFF
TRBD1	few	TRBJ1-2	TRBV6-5	TGTGCCAGCAGTTACTCTCGCACAGGGGATACTAACTATGGCTACACCTTC	CASSYSRTGDTNYGYTF
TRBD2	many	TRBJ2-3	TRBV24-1	TGTGCCACCAGTGATTTAACACGGGAGGGCCTCACAGATACGCAGTATTTT	CATSDLTREGLTDTQYF
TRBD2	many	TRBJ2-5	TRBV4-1	TGCGCCAGCAGCCAAGGGGATGCGGGGGTGGAGACCCAGTACTTC	CASSQGDAGVETQYF
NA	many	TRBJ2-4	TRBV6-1	TGTGCCACACTCTTGCAGCTAGCCAAAAACATTCAGTACTTC	CATLLQLAKNIQYF
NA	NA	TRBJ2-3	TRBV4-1	TGCGCCAGCAGCCCCCCGGCACCCCAAACGGCGAGAAATACGCAGTATTTT	CASSPPAPQTARNTQYF
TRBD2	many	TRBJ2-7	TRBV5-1	TGCGCCAGCAGCCTCTTGGGGCGGGGGGAGATCTACGAGCAGTACTTC	CASSLLGRGEIYEQYF
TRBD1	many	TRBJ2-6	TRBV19	TGTGCCAGTAGTATAGAGGGCAGGGGGCAAGGGGCCAACGTCCTGACTTTC	CASSIEGRGQGANVLTF
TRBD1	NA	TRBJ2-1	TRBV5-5	TGTGCCAGCAGCTGGATGCCGGGACAGTACAATGAGCAGTTCTTC	CASSWMPGQYNEQFF
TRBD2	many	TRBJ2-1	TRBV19	TGTGCCAGTAGTATGGGGGCGCTAGCGGGAGGATATGAGCAGTTCTTC	CASSMGALAGGYEQFF
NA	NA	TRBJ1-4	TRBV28	TGTGCCAGCAGTAATCCTGCTGAAAAACTGTTTTTT	CASSNPAEKLFF
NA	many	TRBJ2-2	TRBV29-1	TGCAGCGTTGTAAGGCAGGCGAACACCGGGGAGCTGTTTTTT	CSVVRQANTGELFF
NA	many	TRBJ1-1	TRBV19	TGTGCCACCGCCCCAGGACCTGAAGCTTTCTTT	CATAPGPEAFF
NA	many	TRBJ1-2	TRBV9	TGTGCCAGCAGCGTAGGCAGGTCCCCCACTAACTATGGCTACACCTTC	CASSVGRSPTNYGYTF
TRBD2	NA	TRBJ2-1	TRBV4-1	TGCGCCAGCAGCCAAGAGGGACTAGCGGCCTACAATGAGCAGTTCTTC	CASSQEGLAAYNEQFF
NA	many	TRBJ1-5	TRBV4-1	TGCGCCAGCAGCCAAGCTCGAGGGAGCAATCAGCCCCAGCATTTT	CASSQARGSNQPQHF
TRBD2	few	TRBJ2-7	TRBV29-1	TGCAGCGTGCTGGGGGACGAGACTAGCGGGAACGAGCAGTACTTC	CSVLGDETSGNEQYF
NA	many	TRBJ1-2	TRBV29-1	TGCAGCGTTGTCGACGAGCAGGCCGATGGCTACACCTTC	CSVVDEQADGYTF